The 8 T cell receptor beta chains below all came from one sample that was sequenced in a study of shared T cell receptors in the human thymus. Sequenced by immunoSEQ multiplex PCR; TCRdb stores in-frame clones only, minus some. The sample yields hundreds of thousands of clones, approximately 87% seen once. This same sample was also taken into another study, of human thymus T cells.

Sequencing was performed on thymocytes. The receptor source for this set is a boy under two years old with a congenital heart defect.

This chain joins TRBV29-1 and TRBJ2-1; 10 nucleotides line up with TRBD1. V lost 7 bases, J lost 8 bases, and 5 bases stayed unmatched. Germline CDR1 is SQVTM and CDR2 is ANQGSEA. The CDR3 is made up of 12 amino acids. The CDR3 region is CSDRDRGDEQFF. The CDR3 region has the DNA TGCAGCGACCGGGACAGGGGCGATGAGCAGTTCTTC.

The gene calls are TRBV7-9 and TRBJ2-2, with 10 bases fitting TRBD2. Trimming cost V 5 bases and J 1 base; bases outside gene matches: 4. The germline V gene has CDR1 SEHNR and CDR2 FQNEAQ (reference sequence). The CDR3 spans 16 residues. In DNA form, the CDR3 reads TGTGCCAGCAGCATAAGCGGGAGGGGGAACACCGGGGAGCTGTTTTTT. Its protein product is CASSISGRGNTGELFF.

V and J are TRBV28 and TRBJ2-2; 11 positions agree with TRBD2. Germline CDR1 and CDR2: MDHEN and SYDVKM. With V trimmed by 5 bases and J by 4 bases, 12 bases remained unmatched. The CDR3 covers 18 residues. In DNA, the CDR3 is TGTGCCAGCAGTCTCCCTAGCGGGAGGTTGGTACTCACCGGGGAGCTGTTTTTT. Protein: CASSLPSGRLVLTGELFF.

The chain links TRBV5-8 to TRBJ2-3, with D possibly matching TRBD1 (8 bases). The CDR3 is 14 amino acids. The germline V gene has CDR1 SGHTS and CDR2 YDEGEE. Deletions cut 6 bases from V and 7 bases from J, with 18 bases between. CDR3 bases: TGTGCCAGCACGACAGGGGAGGGCCTAAATACGCAGTATTTT. Amino acid sequence: CASTTGEGLNTQYF. Full variable domain (rest looked up from reference TRBV5-8 and TRBJ2-3): EAGVTQSPTHLIKTRGQQATLRCSPISGHTSVYWYQQALGLGLQFLLWYDEGEERNRGNFPPRFSGRQFPNYSSELNVNALELEDSALYLCASTTGEGLNTQYFGPGTRLTVL.

The chain uses TRBV29-1 and TRBJ2-7; 11 bases line up with TRBD1. This CDR3 spans 16 amino acids. V lost 4 bases, J lost 2 bases, and 10 bases stayed unmatched. CDR1 is SQVTM, CDR2 ANQGSEA, per germline. This CDR3 reads CSVGGQGVTQTYEQYF. The CDR3 DNA reads TGCAGCGTTGGGGGACAGGGGGTAACGCAAACCTACGAGCAGTACTTC.

The CDR3 reads CASSPGEGDTQYF. The DNA of the CDR3 is TGTGCCAGCAGCCCTGGGGAGGGAGATACGCAGTATTTT. The rearrangement joins TRBV7-8 to TRBJ2-3; TRBD2 matches at 7 bases. CDR3 length equals 13 residues. The germline V gene encodes CDR1 SGHVS and CDR2 FQNEAQ. V dropped 5 bases and J dropped 5; count of bases not matched to a gene: 4.

The chain couples TRBV15 to TRBJ2-2; D unclear. Germline CDR1 reads LNHNV; CDR2 reads YYDKDF (reference sequence). CDR3 length: 11 residues. V dropped 8 bases and J dropped 2 bases, with 3 bases sitting between them. The CDR3 DNA sequence: TGTGCCACCCAAAACACCGGGGAGCTGTTTTTT. It specifies CATQNTGELFF. The full variable domain, in which reference TRBV15 and TRBJ2-2 provide the parts outside the CDR3, is DAMVIQNPRYQVTQFGKPVTLSCSQTLNHNVMYWYQQKSSQAPKLLFHYYDKDFNNEADTPDNFQSRRPNTSFCFLDIRSPGLGDTAMYLCATQNTGELFFGEGSRLTVL.

The chain is built from TRBV25-1 and TRBJ2-5; 8 bases match TRBD2. CDR3 length equals 15 residues. Looked up from germline, CDR1 is MGHDK and CDR2 is SYGVNS. V was pared by 5 bases and J by 4 bases, with 9 bases of the junction left unmatched. CDR3 protein: CASSLDLSGIETQYF. The CDR3 DNA follows: TGTGCCAGCAGTCTTGACCTTAGCGGGATAGAGACCCAGTACTTC. The full variable domain, its missing parts supplied by reference TRBV25-1 and TRBJ2-5, is EADIYQTPRYLVIGTGKKITLECSQTMGHDKMYWYQQDPGMELHLIHYSYGVNSTEKGDLSSESTVSRIRTEHFPLTLESARPSHTSQYLCASSLDLSGIETQYFGPGTRLLVL.